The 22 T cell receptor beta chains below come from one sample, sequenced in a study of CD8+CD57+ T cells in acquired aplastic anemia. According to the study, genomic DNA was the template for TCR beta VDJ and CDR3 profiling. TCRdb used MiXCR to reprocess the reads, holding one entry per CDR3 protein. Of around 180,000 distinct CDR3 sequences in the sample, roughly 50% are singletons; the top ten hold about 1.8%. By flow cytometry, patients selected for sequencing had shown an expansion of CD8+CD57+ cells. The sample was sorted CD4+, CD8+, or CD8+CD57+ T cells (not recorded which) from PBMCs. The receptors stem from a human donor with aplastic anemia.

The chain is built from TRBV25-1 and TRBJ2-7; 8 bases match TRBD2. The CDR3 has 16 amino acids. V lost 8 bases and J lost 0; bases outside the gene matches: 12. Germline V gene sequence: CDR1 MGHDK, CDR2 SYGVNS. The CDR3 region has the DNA TGTGCCAGCCCCACCGGGACTAGAGGGTCCTCCTACGAGCAGTACTTC. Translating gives CASPTGTRGSSYEQYF.

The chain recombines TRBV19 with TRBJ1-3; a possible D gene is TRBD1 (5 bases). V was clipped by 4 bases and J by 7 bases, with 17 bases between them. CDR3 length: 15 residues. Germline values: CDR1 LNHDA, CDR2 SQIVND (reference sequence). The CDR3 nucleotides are TGTGCCAGTAGTAGCGGGGGGTCGACCCCGAACACCATATATTTT. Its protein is CASSSGGSTPNTIYF. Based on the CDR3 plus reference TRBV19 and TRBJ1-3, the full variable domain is DGGITQSPKYLFRKEGQNVTLSCEQNLNHDAMYWYRQDPGQGLRLIYYSQIVNDFQKGDIAEGYSVSREKKESFPLTVTSAQKNPTAFYLCASSSGGSTPNTIYFGEGSWLTVV.

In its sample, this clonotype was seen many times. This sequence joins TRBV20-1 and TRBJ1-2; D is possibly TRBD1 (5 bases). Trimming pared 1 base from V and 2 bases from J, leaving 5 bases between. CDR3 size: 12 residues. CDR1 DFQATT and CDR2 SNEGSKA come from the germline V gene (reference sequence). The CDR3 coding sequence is TGCAGTGCTAGAGCAGGGAACTATGGCTACACCTTC. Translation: CSARAGNYGYTF.

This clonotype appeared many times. CDR3 sequence (DNA): TGTGCCAGCAGCTTGGTCCATCAAGAGACCCAGTACTTC. It codes for CASSLVHQETQYF. The rearrangement uses TRBV5-6 and TRBJ2-5; D uncertain. Trimming removed 0 bases at V and 2 bases at J, with 5 bases between. The CDR3 covers 13 residues. Germline V lookup: CDR1 SGHDT, CDR2 YYEEEE.

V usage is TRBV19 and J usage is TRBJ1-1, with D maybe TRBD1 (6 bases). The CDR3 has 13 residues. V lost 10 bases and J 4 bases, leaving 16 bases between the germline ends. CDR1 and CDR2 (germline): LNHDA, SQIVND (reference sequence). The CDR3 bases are TGTGCCACCACGGACAGATCAAGCACTGAAGCTTTCTTT. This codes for CATTDRSSTEAFF.

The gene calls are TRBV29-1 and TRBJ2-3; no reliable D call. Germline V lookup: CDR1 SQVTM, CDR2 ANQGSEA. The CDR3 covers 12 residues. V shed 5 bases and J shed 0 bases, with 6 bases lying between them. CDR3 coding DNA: TGCAGCGTTACCCCTAGCACAGATACGCAGTATTTT. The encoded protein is CSVTPSTDTQYF.

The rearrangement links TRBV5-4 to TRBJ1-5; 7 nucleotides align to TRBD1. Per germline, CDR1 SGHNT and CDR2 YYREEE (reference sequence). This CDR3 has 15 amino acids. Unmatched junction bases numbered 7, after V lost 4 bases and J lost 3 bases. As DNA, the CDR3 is TGTGCCAGCAGCGCAGGGACAGACTACAATCAGCCCCAGCATTTT. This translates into CASSAGTDYNQPQHF. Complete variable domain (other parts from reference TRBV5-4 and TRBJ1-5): ETGVTQSPTHLIKTRGQQVTLRCSSQSGHNTVSWYQQALGQGPQFIFQYYREEENGRGNFPPRFSGLQFPNYSSELNVNALELDDSALYLCASSAGTDYNQPQHFGDGTRLSIL.

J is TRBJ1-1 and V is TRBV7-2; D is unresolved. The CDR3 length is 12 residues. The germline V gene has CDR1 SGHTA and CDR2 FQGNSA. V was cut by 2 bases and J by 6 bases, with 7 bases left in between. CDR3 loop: CASSLRGPEAFF. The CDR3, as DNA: TGTGCCAGCAGCTTACGCGGACCTGAAGCTTTCTTT.

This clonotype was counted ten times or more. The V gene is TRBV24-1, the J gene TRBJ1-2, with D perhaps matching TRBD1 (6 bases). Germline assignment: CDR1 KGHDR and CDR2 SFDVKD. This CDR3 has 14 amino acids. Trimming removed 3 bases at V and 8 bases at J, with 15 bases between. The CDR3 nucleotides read TGTGCCACCAGTGATGGGACAAAGCCGGGGGGCTACACCTTC. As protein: CATSDGTKPGGYTF.

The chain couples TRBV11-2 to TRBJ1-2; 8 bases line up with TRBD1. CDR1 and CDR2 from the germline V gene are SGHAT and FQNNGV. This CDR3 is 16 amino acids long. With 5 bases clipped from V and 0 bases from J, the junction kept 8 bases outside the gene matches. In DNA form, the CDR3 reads TGTGCCAGCAGCCGAGACCAGACAGGGGCTAACTATGGCTACACCTTC. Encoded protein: CASSRDQTGANYGYTF.

The CDR3 sequence is CAIEGTANTGELFF. DNA of the CDR3: TGTGCCATCGAAGGGACGGCGAACACCGGGGAGCTGTTTTTT. The V and J genes are TRBV10-3 and TRBJ2-2; the D call may be TRBD1 or TRBD2 (5 bases each). The CDR3 is 14 residues long. Germline CDR1 reads ENHRY; CDR2 reads SYGVKD. V shed 8 bases and J shed 0 bases, with 10 bases lying between them.

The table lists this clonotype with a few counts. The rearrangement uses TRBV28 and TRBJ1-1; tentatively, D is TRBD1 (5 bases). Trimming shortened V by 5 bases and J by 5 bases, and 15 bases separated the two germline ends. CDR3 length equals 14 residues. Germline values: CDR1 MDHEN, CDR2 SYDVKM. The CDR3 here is CASSRGESWTEAFF. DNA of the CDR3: TGTGCCAGCAGTAGGGGAGAGTCCTGGACTGAAGCTTTCTTT.

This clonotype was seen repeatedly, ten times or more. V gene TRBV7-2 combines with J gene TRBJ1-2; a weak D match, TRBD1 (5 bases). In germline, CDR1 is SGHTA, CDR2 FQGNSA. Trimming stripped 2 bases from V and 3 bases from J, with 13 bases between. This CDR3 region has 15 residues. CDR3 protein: CASSLYTGTHYGYTF. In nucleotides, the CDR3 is TGTGCCAGCAGCTTATATACCGGGACCCACTATGGCTACACCTTC.

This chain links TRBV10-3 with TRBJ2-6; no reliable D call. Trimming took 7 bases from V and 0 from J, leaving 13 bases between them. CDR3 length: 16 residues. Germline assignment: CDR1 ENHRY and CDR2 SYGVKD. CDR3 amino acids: CAIKAGILSGANVLTF. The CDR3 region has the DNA TGTGCCATCAAAGCAGGCATCCTCTCTGGGGCCAACGTCCTGACTTTC.

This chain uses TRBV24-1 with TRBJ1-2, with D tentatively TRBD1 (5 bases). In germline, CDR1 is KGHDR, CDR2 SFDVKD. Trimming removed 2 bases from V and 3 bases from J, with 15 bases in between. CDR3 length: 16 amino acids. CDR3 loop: CATSDSGVGPHYGYTF. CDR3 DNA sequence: TGTGCCACCAGTGATTCAGGTGTGGGACCTCACTATGGCTACACCTTC.

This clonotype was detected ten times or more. Here the CDR3 reads CASGTSAKGGEQFF. The CDR3 nucleotides are TGTGCCAGCGGAACTAGCGCAAAGGGGGGTGAGCAGTTCTTC. J is TRBJ2-1 and V is TRBV6-4; D possibly corresponds to TRBD2 (7 bases). CDR1 is MRHNA, CDR2 SNTAGT, per germline. Trimming shortened V by 8 bases and J by 9 bases, and 20 bases separated the two germline ends. CDR3 length equals 14 residues.

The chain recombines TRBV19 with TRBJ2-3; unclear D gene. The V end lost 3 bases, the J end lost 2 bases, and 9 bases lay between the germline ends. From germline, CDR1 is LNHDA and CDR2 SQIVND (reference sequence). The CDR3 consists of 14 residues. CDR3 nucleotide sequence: TGTGCCAGTAGTATTAGGCTGAACACAGATACGCAGTATTTT. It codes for CASSIRLNTDTQYF.

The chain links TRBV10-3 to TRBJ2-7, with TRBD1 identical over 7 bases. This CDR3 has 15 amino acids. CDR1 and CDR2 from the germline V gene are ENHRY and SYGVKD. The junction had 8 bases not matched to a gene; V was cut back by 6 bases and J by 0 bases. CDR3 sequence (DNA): TGTGCCATCAGACCCACAGGGGTCTTCTCCTACGAGCAGTACTTC. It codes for CAIRPTGVFSYEQYF.

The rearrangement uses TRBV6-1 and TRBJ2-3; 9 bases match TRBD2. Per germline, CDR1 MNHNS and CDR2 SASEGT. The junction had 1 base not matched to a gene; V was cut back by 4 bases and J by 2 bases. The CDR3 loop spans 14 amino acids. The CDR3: CASSGGRVTDTQYF. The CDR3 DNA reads TGTGCCAGCAGTGGCGGGAGGGTCACAGATACGCAGTATTTT.

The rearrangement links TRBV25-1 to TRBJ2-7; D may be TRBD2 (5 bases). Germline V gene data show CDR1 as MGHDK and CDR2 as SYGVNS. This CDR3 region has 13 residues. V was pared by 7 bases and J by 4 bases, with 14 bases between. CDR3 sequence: CASTDSGQYEQYF. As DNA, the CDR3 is TGTGCCAGCACGGACTCCGGCCAATACGAGCAGTACTTC.

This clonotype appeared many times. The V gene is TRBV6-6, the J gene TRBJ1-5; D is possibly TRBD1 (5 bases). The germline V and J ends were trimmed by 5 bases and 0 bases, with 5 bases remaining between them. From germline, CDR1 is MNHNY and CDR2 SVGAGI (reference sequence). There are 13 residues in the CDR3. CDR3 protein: CASSDSSNQPQHF. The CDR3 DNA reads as TGTGCCAGCAGTGACAGTAGCAATCAGCCCCAGCATTTT.

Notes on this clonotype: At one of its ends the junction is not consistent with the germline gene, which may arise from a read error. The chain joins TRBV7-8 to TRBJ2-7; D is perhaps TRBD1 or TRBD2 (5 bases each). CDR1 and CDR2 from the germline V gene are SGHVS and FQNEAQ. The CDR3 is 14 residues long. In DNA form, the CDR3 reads TGTGCCAGCAGCCGAATCGGGACCTCCGACGAGCAGTACTTC. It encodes CASSRIGTSDEQYF.